This is a list of T cell receptor beta chains from one sample in a study of Graves' ophthalmopathy and Graves' hyperthyroidism. TCRdb reanalysed the multiplex PCR reads using MiXCR and keeps one entry per CDR3 protein. The sample lists approximately 640,000 distinct CDR3 sequences, just over 40% seen once, with around 3.3% in the top ten. Sequences were obtained from peripheral blood. The source of these receptors is an adult man with Graves' ophthalmopathy. Both conserved end residues are part of each CDR3. The D gene is left open where the match is weak. Expanded clones get a size class; other rows say once, few or many, or leave the size out.

j_gene | v_gene | abundance | d_gene | CDR3nt | CDR3aa
TRBJ1-1 | TRBV30 | - | - | TGTGCCTGGAACCCCGGGGGAGGAAACACTGAAGCTTTCTTT | CAWNPGGGNTEAFF
TRBJ2-7 | TRBV2 | many | - | TGTGCCAGCACTTCCGGGACGGCCGCCTACGAGCAGTACTTC | CASTSGTAAYEQYF
TRBJ2-7 | TRBV7-2 | - | TRBD2 | TGTGCCAGCAGCTTAGTACCGGCGCGGGGGAGTATCTCGGGCGAGCAGTACTTC | CASSLVPARGSISGEQYF
TRBJ1-2 | TRBV20-1 | many | - | TGCAGTGCTACTACGCCAGGGGTTGGCTACACCTTC | CSATTPGVGYTF
TRBJ2-2 | TRBV7-9 | - | - | TGTGCCAGCAGCTTTAGTGACAGAAACACCGGGGAGCTGTTTTTT | CASSFSDRNTGELFF
TRBJ2-2 | TRBV7-9 | once | - | TGTGCCAGCTCACCACCGTCACCGAACACCGGGGAGCTGTTTTTT | CASSPPSPNTGELFF
TRBJ2-1 | TRBV10-2 | - | TRBD2 | TGCGCCAGCAGAGAGCGGGGAGGGAACAATGAGCAGTTCTTC | CASRERGGNNEQFF
TRBJ2-7 | TRBV11-1 | - | TRBD2 | TGTGCCGGATCCTTAAGCGGGGGGCGTATATTGTCGTACGAGCAGTACTTC | CAGSLSGGRILSYEQYF
TRBJ1-5 | TRBV2 | - | TRBD1 | TGTGCCAGCAGTCAGAACGACAGGGCAGCAGAGACCCAGCATTTT | CASSQNDRAAETQHF
TRBJ2-5 | TRBV2 | many | - | TGTGCCAGCAGTGGAGGGTTGGGTCCCCAAGAGACCCAGTACTTC | CASSGGLGPQETQYF
TRBJ1-6 | TRBV10-3 | - | TRBD1 | TGTGCCATCAGTTCACAGGGGAGAAATTCACCCCTCCACTTT | CAISSQGRNSPLHF
TRBJ1-4 | TRBV19 | many | TRBD1 | TGTGCCAGTAGTCGGCCGGGACAGCTTAATGAAAAACTGTTTTTT | CASSRPGQLNEKLFF
TRBJ1-3 | TRBV7-9 | many | TRBD1 | TGTGCCAGCTATAAGGGACAGGGGAAATCTGGAAACACCATATATTTT | CASYKGQGKSGNTIYF
TRBJ2-7 | TRBV11-2 | - | TRBD2 | TGTGCCAGCAGCGCGGGACTAGCGGGGAGCTCCTACGAGCAGTACTTC | CASSAGLAGSSYEQYF
TRBJ1-1 | TRBV7-2 | - | TRBD1 | TGTGCCAGCAGTTTCGCAGGGGGCTCGGAGAACACTGAAGCTTTCTTT | CASSFAGGSENTEAFF
TRBJ2-7 | TRBV4-1 | few | - | TGCGCCAGCAGCCGGGTGGGGGGTTACGAGCAGTACTTC | CASSRVGGYEQYF
TRBJ1-1 | TRBV7-9 | - | TRBD1 | TGTGCCAGCAGCTCTGGAGACAGGGTCGGCGAAGCTTTCTTT | CASSSGDRVGEAFF
TRBJ1-6 | TRBV7-9 | many | TRBD1 | TGTGCCAGCAGCTTAGCGGGCACGACAGGGGCCGGCTCACCCCTCCACTTT | CASSLAGTTGAGSPLHF
TRBJ2-7 | TRBV4-1 | few | - | TGCGCCAGCAGCTTACCCAGGGACGGCAGCTCCTACGAGCAGTACTTC | CASSLPRDGSSYEQYF
TRBJ2-5 | TRBV5-8 | many | TRBD1 | TGTGCCAGCAGCGCCTGGACAGGGATTCTCAAGGACCAAGAGACCCAGTACTTC | CASSAWTGILKDQETQYF
TRBJ1-2 | TRBV29-1 | - | - | TGCAGCGTTGCCCCCGGGGAGAATGATGTCTATGGCTACACCTTC | CSVAPGENDVYGYTF
TRBJ2-2 | TRBV24-1 | many | - | TGTGCCACCAGTGATGAGAGAAAAACAGATAACACCGGGGAGCTGTTTTTT | CATSDERKTDNTGELFF
TRBJ1-2 | TRBV7-6 | - | - | TGTGCCAGCAGCTTGGGTACAGGAGTCTACACCTTC | CASSLGTGVYTF
TRBJ2-2 | TRBV7-3 | few | TRBD1 | TGTGCCAGCAGCCCGGACAGGGCTCCTCGCACCGGGGAGCTGTTTTTT | CASSPDRAPRTGELFF
TRBJ1-5 | TRBV12-3/TRBV12-4 | - | - | TGTGCCAGCAGTTTTTTTAGACAGACAAATCAGCCCCAGCATTTT | CASSFFRQTNQPQHF
TRBJ2-5 | TRBV4-3 | many | - | TGCGCCAGCAGCCAAGATACAGGTGTTGGGGCCCAGTACTTC | CASSQDTGVGAQYF
TRBJ1-2 | TRBV2 | many | - | TGTGCCAGCAGTGAAATGATGGGGCGCGCTAACTATGGCTACACCTTC | CASSEMMGRANYGYTF
TRBJ2-2 | TRBV6-4 | - | - | TGTGCCAGCAGTGAGGTGGTGTCCGGGGAGCTGTTTTTT | CASSEVVSGELFF
TRBJ1-4 | TRBV5-1 | many | TRBD1 | TGCGCCAGCAGCATACGGGGGACAGGGGCCAATGAAAAACTGTTTTTT | CASSIRGTGANEKLFF
TRBJ2-2 | TRBV7-8 | many | - | TGTGCCAGCAGCTTCGGACTAAACACCGGGGAGCTGTTTTTT | CASSFGLNTGELFF
TRBJ2-5 | TRBV7-8 | - | - | TGTGCCAGCAGCTTAGATATGGGAGAGACCCAGTACTTC | CASSLDMGETQYF
TRBJ2-5 | TRBV10-3 | - | TRBD1 | TGTGCCATCAGTGGGCTTGGACAGGGGGTCCACGAGACCCAGTACTTC | CAISGLGQGVHETQYF
TRBJ1-1 | TRBV4-3 | few | TRBD1 | TGCGCCAGCAGCCAACGGACAGGGAACACTGAAGCTTTCTTT | CASSQRTGNTEAFF
TRBJ1-6 | TRBV4-1 | few | - | TGCGCCAGCAGCCACCAACTTCAGGGGATGGATTCACCCCTCCACTTT | CASSHQLQGMDSPLHF
TRBJ1-2 | TRBV5-1 | - | - | TGCGCCAGCAGCCGGGCCGTTGCTAACTATGGCTACACCTTC | CASSRAVANYGYTF
TRBJ2-7 | TRBV2 | few | TRBD2 | TGTGCCAGCAGTGAAGAAGAATGGGGGTCCGGGAGGTCCGCCTACGAGCAGTACTTC | CASSEEEWGSGRSAYEQYF
TRBJ1-2 | TRBV7-2 | many | - | TGTGCCAGCAGCAATACCCGGACAGATCCGGATGGCTACACCTTC | CASSNTRTDPDGYTF
TRBJ2-2 | TRBV19 | - | TRBD1 | TGTGCCAGTACACTACAGGGGACGAACACCGGGGAGCTGTTTTTT | CASTLQGTNTGELFF
TRBJ1-4 | TRBV7-9 | many | TRBD1 | TGTGCCAGCAGCTTCACAGGGGGGGGCGAAAAACTGTTTTTT | CASSFTGGGEKLFF
TRBJ1-2 | TRBV7-2 | many | - | TGTGCCAGCAGCACGCCAGAACGCTATGGCTACACCTTC | CASSTPERYGYTF
TRBJ2-7 | TRBV29-1 | - | - | TGCAGCTTAGAGGCCTACGAGCAGTACTTC | CSLEAYEQYF
TRBJ1-2 | TRBV12-3/TRBV12-4 | - | TRBD1 | TGTGCCAGCAGTGATAGACAGGGCCTCGGGGGTGGCTACACCTTC | CASSDRQGLGGGYTF